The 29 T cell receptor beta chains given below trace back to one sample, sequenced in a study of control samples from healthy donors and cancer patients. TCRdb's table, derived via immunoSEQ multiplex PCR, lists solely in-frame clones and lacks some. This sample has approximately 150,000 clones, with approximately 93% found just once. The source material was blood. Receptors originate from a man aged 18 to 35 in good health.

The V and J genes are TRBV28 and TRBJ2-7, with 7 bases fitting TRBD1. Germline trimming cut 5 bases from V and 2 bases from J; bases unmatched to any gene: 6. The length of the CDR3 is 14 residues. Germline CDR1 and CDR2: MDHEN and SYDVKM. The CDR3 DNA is TGTGCCAGCAGTGCTCCCGGGACAGCCTACGAGCAGTACTTC. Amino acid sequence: CASSAPGTAYEQYF.

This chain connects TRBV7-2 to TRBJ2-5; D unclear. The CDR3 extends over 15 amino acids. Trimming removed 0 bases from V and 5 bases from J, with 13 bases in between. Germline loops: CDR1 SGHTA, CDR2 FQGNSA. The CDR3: CASSLAGVLDETQYF. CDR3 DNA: TGTGCCAGCAGCTTAGCGGGCGTTCTAGACGAGACCCAGTACTTC.

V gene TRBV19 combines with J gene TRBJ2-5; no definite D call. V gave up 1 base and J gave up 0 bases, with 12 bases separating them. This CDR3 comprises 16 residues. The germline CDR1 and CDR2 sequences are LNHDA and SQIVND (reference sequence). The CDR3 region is CASSIGSNLYQETQYF. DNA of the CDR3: TGTGCCAGTAGTATAGGCTCCAACTTGTACCAAGAGACCCAGTACTTC.

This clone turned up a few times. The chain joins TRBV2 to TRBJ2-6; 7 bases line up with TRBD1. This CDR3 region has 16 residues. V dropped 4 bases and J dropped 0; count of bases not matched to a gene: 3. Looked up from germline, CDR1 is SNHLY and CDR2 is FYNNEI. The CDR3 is CASSGDSLSGANVLTF. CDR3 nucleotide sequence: TGTGCCAGCAGTGGGGACAGCCTCTCTGGGGCCAACGTCCTGACTTTC.

The CDR3: CASSPDREVTEAFF. CDR3 DNA: TGTGCCAGCAGTCCGGACAGGGAGGTTACTGAAGCTTTCTTT. The gene calls are TRBV3-1 (or the pseudogene TRBV3-2) and TRBJ1-1; 8 bases are a match to TRBD1. The CDR3 sequence is 14 residues long. After removal of 6 bases from V and 5 bases from J, the junction contained 8 bases not matched to a gene. The germline V gene encodes CDR1 LGHDT and CDR2 YNNKEL (reference sequence).

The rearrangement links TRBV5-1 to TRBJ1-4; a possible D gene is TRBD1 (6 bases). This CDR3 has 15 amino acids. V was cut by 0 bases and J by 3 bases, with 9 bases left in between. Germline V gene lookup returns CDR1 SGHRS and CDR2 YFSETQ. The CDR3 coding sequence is TGCGCCAGCAGCTTGGCGGACAGCCCTAATGAAAAACTGTTTTTT. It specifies CASSLADSPNEKLFF.

CDR3 nucleotides: TGCGCCAGCAGCCAAGATCAGTTAGGGCCCCAGCATTTT. Its translation is CASSQDQLGPQHF. The chain combines TRBV4-3 with TRBJ1-5; no firm D call. The germline V and J ends were trimmed by 0 bases and 9 bases, with 9 bases remaining between them. There are 13 residues in the CDR3. Germline V gene data show CDR1 as LGHNA and CDR2 as YSLEER.

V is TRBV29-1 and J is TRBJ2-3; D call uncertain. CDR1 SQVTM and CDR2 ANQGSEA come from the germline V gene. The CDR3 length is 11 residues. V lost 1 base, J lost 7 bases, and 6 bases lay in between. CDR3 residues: CSVEGLNTQYF. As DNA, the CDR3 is TGCAGCGTTGAAGGGCTAAATACGCAGTATTTT.

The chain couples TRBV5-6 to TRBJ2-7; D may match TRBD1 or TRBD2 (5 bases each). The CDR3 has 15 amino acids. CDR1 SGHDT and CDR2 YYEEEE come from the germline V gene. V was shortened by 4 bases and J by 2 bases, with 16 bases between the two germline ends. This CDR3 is CASSLPGPSPYEQYF. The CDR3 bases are TGTGCCAGCAGCCTCCCGGGACCCTCTCCCTACGAGCAGTACTTC.

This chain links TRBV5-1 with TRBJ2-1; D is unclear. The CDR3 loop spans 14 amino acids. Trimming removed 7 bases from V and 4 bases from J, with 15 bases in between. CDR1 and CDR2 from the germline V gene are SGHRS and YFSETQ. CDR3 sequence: CASQLPTPYNEQFF. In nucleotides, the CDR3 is TGCGCCAGCCAACTGCCCACTCCTTACAATGAGCAGTTCTTC.

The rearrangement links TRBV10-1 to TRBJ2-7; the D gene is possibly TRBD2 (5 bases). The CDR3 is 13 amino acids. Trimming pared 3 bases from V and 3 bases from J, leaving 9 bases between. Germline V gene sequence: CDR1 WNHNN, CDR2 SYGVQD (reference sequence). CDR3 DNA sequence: TGCGCCAGCAGTGACGCAGACTACTACGAGCAGTACTTC. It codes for CASSDADYYEQYF.

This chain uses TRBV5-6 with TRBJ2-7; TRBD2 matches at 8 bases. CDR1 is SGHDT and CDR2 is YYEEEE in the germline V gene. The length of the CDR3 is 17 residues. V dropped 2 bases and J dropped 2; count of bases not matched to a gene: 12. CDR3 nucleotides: TGTGCCAGCAGCTTCCTTGCGGGGGGTTCCTTTACCTACGAGCAGTACTTC. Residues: CASSFLAGGSFTYEQYF.

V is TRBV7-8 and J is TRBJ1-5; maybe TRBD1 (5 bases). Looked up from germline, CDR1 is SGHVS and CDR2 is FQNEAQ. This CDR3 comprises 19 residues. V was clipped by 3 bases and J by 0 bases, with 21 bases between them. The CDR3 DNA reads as TGTGCCAGCAGCTTCAGAGGGACCAGGAAACGAATTAGCAATCAGCCCCAGCATTTT. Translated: CASSFRGTRKRISNQPQHF.

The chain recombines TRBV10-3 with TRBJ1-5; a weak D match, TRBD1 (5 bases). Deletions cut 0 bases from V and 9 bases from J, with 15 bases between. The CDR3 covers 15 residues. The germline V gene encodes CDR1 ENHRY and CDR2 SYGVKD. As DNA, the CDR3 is TGTGCCATCAGTGAGTCCGGGACGGACGGTATGCCCCAGCATTTT. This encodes CAISESGTDGMPQHF.

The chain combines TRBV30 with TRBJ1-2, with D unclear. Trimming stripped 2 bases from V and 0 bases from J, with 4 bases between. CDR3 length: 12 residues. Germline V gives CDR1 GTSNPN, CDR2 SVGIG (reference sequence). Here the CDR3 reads CAWSRANYGYTF. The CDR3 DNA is TGTGCCTGGAGTCGCGCTAACTATGGCTACACCTTC. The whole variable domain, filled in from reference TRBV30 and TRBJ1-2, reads SQTIHQWPATLVQPVGSPLSLECTVEGTSNPNLYWYRQAAGRGLQLLFYSVGIGQISSEVPQNLSASRPQDRQFILSSKKLLLSDSGFYLCAWSRANYGYTFGSGTRLTVV.

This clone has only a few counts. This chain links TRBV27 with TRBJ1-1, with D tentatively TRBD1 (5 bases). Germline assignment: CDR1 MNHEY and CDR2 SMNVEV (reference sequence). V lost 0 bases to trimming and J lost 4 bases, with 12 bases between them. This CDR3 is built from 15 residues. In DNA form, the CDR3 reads TGTGCCAGCAGTTTATCGCTCTCCGGGGCCACTGAAGCTTTCTTT. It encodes CASSLSLSGATEAFF.

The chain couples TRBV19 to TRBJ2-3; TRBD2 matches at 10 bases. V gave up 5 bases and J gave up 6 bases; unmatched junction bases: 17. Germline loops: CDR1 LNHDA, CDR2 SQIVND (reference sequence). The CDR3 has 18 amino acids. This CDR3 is CASSRLGLAGEGLDTQYF. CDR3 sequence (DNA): TGTGCCAGTAGTCGCCTAGGCCTAGCGGGAGAGGGGTTGGATACGCAGTATTTT.

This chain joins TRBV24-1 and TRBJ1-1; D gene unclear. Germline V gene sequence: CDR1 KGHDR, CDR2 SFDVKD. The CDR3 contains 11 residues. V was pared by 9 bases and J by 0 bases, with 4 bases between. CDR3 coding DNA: TGTGCCACCTTGATGAACACTGAAGCTTTCTTT. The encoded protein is CATLMNTEAFF.

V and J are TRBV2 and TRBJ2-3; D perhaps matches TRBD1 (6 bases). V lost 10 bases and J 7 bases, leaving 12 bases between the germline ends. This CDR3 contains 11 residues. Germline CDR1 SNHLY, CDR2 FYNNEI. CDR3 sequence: CATAQGNTQYF. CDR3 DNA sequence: TGTGCCACCGCGCAGGGGAATACGCAGTATTTT.

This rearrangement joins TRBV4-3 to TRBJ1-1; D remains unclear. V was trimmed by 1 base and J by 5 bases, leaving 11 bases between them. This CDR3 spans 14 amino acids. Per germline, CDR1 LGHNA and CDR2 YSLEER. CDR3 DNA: TGCGCCAGCAGCCAAGGGTCCGGTCGAACTGAAGCTTTCTTT. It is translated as CASSQGSGRTEAFF.

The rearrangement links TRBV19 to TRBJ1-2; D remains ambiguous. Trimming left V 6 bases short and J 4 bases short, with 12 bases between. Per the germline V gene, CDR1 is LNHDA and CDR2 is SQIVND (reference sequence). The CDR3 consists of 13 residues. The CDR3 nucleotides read TGTGCCAGTAGCCCTGGACTTGCCTATGGCTACACCTTC. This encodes CASSPGLAYGYTF.

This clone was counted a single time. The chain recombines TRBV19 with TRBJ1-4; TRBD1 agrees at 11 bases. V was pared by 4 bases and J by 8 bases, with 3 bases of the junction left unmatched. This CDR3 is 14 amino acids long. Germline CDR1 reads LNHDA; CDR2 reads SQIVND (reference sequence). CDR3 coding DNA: TGTGCCAGTAGTAGGGACAGGGGGGACGAAAAACTGTTTTTT. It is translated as CASSRDRGDEKLFF.

The CDR3 region is CASSLQGPTPYNSPLHF. The CDR3 DNA follows: TGTGCCAGCAGTCTCCAGGGTCCGACCCCCTATAATTCACCCCTCCACTTT. The chain joins TRBV14 to TRBJ1-6, with a weak D call TRBD1 (5 bases). CDR3 length equals 17 residues. V was cut by 6 bases and J by 2 bases, with 17 bases left in between. The V gene's germline CDR1 is SGHDN and CDR2 FVKESK.

The CDR3 reads CASSYPSGGSSGANVLTF. CDR3 sequence (DNA): TGTGCCAGCAGTTATCCGTCAGGGGGATCCTCTGGGGCCAACGTCCTGACTTTC. This rearrangement joins TRBV2 to TRBJ2-6; TRBD1 matches 7 bases. The ends lost 5 bases at V and 0 bases at J; junction bases unmatched: 10. The CDR3 consists of 18 residues. Germline CDR1 is SNHLY and CDR2 is FYNNEI.

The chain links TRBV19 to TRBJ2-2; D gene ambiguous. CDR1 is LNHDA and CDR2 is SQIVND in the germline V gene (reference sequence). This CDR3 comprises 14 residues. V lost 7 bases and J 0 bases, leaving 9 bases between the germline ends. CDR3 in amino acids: CASNTWTNTGELFF. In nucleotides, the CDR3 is TGTGCCAGTAACACATGGACGAACACCGGGGAGCTGTTTTTT.

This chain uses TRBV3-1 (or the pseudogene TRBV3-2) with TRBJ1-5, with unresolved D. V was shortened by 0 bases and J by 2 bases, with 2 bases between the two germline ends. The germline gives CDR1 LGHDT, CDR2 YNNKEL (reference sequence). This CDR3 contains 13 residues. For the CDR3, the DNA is TGTGCCAGCAGCCAAGATGGCAATCAGCCCCAGCATTTT. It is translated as CASSQDGNQPQHF.

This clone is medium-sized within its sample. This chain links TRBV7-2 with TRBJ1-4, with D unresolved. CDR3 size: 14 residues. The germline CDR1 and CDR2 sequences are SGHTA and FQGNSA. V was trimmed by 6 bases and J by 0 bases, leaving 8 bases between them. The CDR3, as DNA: TGTGCCAGCAGGACGGTTGCAACTAATGAAAAACTGTTTTTT. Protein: CASRTVATNEKLFF.

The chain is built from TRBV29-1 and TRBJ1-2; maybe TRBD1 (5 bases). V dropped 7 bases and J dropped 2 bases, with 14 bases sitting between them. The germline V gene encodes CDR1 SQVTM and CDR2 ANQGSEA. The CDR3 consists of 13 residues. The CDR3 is CSAPGGLNYGYTF. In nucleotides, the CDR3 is TGCAGCGCTCCCGGGGGACTCAACTATGGCTACACCTTC.

As DNA, the CDR3 is TGCGCCAGCAGCCTCCTCGGGGTAGATACGCAGTATTTT. This translates into CASSLLGVDTQYF. The chain has TRBV4-1 and TRBJ2-3; D perhaps matches TRBD2 (5 bases). Per germline, CDR1 MGHRA and CDR2 YSYEKL. The V end lost 4 bases, the J end lost 5 bases, and 10 bases lay between the germline ends. There are 13 residues in the CDR3.